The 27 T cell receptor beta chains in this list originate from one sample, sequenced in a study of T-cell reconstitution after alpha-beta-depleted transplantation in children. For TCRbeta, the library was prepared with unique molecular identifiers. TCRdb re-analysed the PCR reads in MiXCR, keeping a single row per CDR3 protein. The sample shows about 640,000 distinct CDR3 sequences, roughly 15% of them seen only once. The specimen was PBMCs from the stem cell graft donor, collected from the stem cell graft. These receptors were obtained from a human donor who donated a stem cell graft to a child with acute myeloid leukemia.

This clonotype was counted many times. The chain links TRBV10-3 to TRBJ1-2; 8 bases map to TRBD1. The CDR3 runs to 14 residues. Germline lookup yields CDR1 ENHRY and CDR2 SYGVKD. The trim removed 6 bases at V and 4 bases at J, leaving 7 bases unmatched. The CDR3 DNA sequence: TGTGCCATCAGGGAGACAGGGGCCTTCTATGGCTACACCTTC. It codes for CAIRETGAFYGYTF.

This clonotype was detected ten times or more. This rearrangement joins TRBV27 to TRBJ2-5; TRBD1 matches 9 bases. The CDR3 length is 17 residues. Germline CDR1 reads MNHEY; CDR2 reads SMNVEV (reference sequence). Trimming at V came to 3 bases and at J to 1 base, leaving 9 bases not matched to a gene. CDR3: CASSLAGDRATQETQYF. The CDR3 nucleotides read TGTGCCAGCAGTTTGGCCGGGGACAGGGCCACCCAAGAGACCCAGTACTTC.

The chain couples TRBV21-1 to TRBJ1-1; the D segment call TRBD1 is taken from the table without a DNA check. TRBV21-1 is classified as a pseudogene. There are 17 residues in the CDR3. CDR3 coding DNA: TGTGCCAGCAGCAAAAAAGCGCTGACAGGGATGAACACTGAAGCTTTCTTT. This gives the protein CASSKKALTGMNTEAFF.

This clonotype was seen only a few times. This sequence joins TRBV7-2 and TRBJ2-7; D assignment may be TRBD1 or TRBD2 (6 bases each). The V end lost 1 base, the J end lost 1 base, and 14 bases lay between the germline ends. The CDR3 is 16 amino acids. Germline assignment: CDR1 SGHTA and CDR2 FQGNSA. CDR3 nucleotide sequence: TGTGCCAGCAGCTTAGAGTCGGGGGCCAATTCCTACGAGCAGTACTTC. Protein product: CASSLESGANSYEQYF.

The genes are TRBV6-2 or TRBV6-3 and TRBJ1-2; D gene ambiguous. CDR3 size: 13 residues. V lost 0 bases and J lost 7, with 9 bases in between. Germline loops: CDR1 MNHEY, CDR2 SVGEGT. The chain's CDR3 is CASSYSGLGGYTF. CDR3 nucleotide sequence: TGTGCCAGCAGTTACTCAGGGCTTGGTGGCTACACCTTC.

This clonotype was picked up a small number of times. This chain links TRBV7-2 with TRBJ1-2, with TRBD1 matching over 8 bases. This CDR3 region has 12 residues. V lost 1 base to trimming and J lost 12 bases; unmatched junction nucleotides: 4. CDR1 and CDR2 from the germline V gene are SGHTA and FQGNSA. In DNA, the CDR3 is TGTGCCAGCAGCTTAGGACAGGGGCCGCACACCTTC. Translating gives CASSLGQGPHTF.

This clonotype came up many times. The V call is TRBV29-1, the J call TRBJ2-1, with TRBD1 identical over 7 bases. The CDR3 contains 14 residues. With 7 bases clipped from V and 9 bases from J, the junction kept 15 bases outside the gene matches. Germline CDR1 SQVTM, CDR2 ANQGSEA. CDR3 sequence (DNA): TGCAGCGCCTACGGCTACGGACAGGTTGGTGAGCAGTTCTTC. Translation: CSAYGYGQVGEQFF.

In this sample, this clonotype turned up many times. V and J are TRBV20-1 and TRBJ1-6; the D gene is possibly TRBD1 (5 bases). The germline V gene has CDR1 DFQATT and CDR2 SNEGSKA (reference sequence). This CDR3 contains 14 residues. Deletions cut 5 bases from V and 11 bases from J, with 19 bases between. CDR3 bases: TGCAGTGCTTCTAAGGCCCTTGGAGGGGCACCCCTCCACTTT. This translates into CSASKALGGAPLHF.

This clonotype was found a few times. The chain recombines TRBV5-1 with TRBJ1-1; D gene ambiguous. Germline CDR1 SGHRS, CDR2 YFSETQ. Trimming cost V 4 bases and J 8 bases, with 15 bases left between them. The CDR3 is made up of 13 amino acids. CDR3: CASSELPGREAFF. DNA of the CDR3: TGCGCCAGCAGCGAACTCCCCGGACGGGAAGCTTTCTTT.

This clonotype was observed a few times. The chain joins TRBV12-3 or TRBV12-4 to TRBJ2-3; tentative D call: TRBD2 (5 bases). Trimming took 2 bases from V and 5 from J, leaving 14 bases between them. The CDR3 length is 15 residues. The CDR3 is CASSLLRAPGDTQYF. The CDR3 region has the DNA TGTGCCAGCAGTTTATTGCGGGCCCCTGGAGATACGCAGTATTTT.

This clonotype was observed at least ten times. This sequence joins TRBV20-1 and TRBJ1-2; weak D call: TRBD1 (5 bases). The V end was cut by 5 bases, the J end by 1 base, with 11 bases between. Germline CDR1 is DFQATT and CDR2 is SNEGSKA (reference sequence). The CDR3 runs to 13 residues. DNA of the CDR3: TGCAGTGCTCGTGACAGCGATAACTATGGCTACACCTTC. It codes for CSARDSDNYGYTF.

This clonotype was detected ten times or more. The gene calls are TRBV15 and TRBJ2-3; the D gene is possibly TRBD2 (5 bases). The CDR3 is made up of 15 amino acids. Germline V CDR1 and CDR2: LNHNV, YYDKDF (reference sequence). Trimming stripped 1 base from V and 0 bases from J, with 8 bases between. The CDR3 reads CATSRVRGSTDTQYF. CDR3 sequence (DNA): TGTGCCACCAGCAGAGTACGGGGAAGCACAGATACGCAGTATTTT.

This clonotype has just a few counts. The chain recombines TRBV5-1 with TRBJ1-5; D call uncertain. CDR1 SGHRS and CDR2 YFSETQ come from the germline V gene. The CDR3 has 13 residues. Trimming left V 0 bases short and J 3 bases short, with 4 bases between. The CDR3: CASSLDHNQPQHF. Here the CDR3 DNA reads TGCGCCAGCAGCTTGGATCACAATCAGCCCCAGCATTTT.

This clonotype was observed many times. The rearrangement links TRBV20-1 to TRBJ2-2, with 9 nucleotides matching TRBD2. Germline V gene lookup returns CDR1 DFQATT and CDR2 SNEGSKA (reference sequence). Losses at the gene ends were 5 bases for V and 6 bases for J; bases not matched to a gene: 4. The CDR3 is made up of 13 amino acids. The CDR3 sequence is CSAGLAKAGELFF. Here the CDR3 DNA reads TGCAGTGCTGGACTAGCGAAGGCCGGGGAGCTGTTTTTT.

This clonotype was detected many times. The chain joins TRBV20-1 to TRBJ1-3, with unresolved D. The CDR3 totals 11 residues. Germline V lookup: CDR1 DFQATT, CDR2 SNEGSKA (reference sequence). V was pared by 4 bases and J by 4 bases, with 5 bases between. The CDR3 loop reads CSATTGNTIYF. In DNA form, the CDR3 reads TGCAGTGCTACAACGGGAAACACCATATATTTT.

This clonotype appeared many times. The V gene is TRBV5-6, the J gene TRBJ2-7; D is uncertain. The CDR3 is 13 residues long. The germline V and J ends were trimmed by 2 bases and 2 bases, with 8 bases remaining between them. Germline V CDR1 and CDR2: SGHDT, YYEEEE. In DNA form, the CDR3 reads TGTGCCAGCAGCTTTCCAGATACCTACGAGCAGTACTTC. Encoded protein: CASSFPDTYEQYF.

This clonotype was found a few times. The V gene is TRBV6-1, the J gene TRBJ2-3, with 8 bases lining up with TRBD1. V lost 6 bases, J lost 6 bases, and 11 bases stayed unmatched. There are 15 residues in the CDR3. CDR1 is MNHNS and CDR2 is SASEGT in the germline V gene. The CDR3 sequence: CASRDRERLMDTQYF. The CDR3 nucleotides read TGTGCCAGCAGGGACAGGGAACGATTGATGGATACGCAGTATTTT.

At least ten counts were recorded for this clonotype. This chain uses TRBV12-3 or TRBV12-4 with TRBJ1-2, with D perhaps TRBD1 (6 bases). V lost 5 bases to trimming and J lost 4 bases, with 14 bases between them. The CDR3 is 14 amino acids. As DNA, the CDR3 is TGTGCCAGCAGTGCAGCCCGGACAGCCTATGGCTACACCTTC. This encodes CASSAARTAYGYTF.

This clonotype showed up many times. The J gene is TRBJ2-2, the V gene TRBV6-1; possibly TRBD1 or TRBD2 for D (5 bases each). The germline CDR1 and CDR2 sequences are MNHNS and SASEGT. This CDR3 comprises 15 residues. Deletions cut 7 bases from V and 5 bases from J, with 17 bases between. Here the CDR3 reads CASTPGGGGTGELFF. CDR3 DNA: TGTGCCAGCACCCCTGGGGGTGGAGGAACCGGGGAGCTGTTTTTT.

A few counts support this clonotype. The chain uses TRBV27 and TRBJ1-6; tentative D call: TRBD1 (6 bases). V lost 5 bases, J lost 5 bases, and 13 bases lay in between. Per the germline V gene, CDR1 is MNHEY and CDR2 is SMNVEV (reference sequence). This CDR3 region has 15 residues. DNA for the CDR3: TGTGCCAGCAGTCTACAGGGCGCCCATAATTCACCCCTCCACTTT. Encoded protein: CASSLQGAHNSPLHF.

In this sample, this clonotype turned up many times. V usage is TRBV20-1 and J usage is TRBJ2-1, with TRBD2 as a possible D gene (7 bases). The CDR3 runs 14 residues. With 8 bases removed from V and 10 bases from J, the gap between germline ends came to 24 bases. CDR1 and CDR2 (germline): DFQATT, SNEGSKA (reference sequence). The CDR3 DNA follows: TGCAGTCCCATATTGGAGGGGGGGGCTGGCGAGCAGTTCTTC. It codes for CSPILEGGAGEQFF.

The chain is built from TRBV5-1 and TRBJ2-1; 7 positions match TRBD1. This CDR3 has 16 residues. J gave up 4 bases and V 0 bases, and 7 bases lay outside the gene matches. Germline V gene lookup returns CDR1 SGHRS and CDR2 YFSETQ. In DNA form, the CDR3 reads TGCGCCAGCAGCTTGGGATTCGGGGACAGATACAATGAGCAGTTCTTC. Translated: CASSLGFGDRYNEQFF.

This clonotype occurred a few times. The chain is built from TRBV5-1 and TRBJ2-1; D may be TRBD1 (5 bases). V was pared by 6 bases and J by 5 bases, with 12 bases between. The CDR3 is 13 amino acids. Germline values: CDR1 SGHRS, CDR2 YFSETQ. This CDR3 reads CASTSGRDNEQFF. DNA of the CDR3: TGCGCCAGCACCTCCGGCAGGGACAATGAGCAGTTCTTC. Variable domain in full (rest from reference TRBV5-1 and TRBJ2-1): KAGVTQTPRYLIKTRGQQVTLSCSPISGHRSVSWYQQTPGQGLQFLFEYFSETQRNKGNFPGRFSGRQFSNSRSEMNVSTLELGDSALYLCASTSGRDNEQFFGPGTRLTVL.

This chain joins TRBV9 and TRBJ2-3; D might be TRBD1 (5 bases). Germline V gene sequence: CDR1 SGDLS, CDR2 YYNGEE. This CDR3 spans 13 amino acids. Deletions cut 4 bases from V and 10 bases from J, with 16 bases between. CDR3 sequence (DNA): TGTGCCAGCAGCCCCCGCCCGACAGTTGCGCAGTATTTT. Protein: CASSPRPTVAQYF.

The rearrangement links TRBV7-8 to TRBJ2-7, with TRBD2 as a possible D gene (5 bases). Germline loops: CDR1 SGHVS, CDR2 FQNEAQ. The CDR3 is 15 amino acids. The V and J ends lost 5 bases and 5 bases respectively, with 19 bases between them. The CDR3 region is CASSLNRRALHEQYF. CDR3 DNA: TGTGCCAGCAGCCTCAATCGGCGGGCCTTGCACGAGCAGTACTTC.

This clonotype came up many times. For the CDR3, the DNA is TGCAGCCTCCCAGGGCTCACTGAAGCTTTCTTT. It encodes CSLPGLTEAFF. The chain has TRBV29-1 and TRBJ1-1, with a tentative D call TRBD1 (5 bases). Germline V CDR1 and CDR2: SQVTM, ANQGSEA. This CDR3 has 11 residues. Trimming pared 8 bases from V and 4 bases from J, leaving 11 bases between.

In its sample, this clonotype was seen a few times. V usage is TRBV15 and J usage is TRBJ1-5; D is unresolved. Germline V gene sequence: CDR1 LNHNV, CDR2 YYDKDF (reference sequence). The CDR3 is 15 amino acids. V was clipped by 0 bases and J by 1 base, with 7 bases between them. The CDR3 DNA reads TGTGCCACCAGCAGAGATATGGGGAGCAATCAGCCCCAGCATTTT. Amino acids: CATSRDMGSNQPQHF. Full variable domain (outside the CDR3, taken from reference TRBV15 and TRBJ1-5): DAMVIQNPRYQVTQFGKPVTLSCSQTLNHNVMYWYQQKSSQAPKLLFHYYDKDFNNEADTPDNFQSRRPNTSFCFLDIRSPGLGDTAMYLCATSRDMGSNQPQHFGDGTRLSIL.